This T cell receptor (beta chain) was recorded in a study of regulatory T cells in long-lasting Graves disease. Study-level findings and limits: Whereas roughly 1,000 public clonotypes were shared by new patients, persistent patients shared more, at 2,500 to 3,500. Under persistent disease, TRBV28, TRBJ1-2 and TRBJ2-5 were used preferentially.

Time point indicated: persistent/refractory GD, antithyroid drugs over 5 years with positive TRAb. Scientists built the TCR library using RNA that was extracted from PBMCs. Libraries of TCR beta came from iRepertoire HTBI primers plus Arm-PCR of CDR3 regions. TCRdb recomputed calls from the multiplex PCR reads with MiXCR, one row per CDR3 protein. The repertoire holds about 300,000 distinct CDR3 sequences, with around 23% as singletons. V was pared by 3 bases and J by 3 bases, with 12 bases between. CDR1 SGHTA and CDR2 FQGNSA come from the germline V gene. This CDR3 contains 14 residues. This clonotype showed up just once. Its antigen is unknown.

The clonotype was recovered from a female donor with Graves disease. The rearrangement joins TRBV7-2 to TRBJ2-7, with D possibly called TRBD1 or TRBD2 (5 bases each). The input for sequencing was peripheral blood mononuclear cells (PBMCs), taken when the disease was refractory, from a patient treated with antithyroid drugs. The CDR3 nucleotides are TGTGCCAGCAGCTTGGGACGGTCTCTCTACGAGCAGTACTTC. This encodes CASSLGRSLYEQYF.